This TCR beta chain originates from a study of tumor-infiltrating T cells and Merkel cell polyomavirus (dated by TCRdb to the late 2010s). Background on the whole study: The study examined CD8+ T cells specific for the Merkel cell polyomavirus KLL epitope in Merkel cell carcinoma patients. Disease stage at presentation varied among the patients, and patient follow-up lasted a median of around 2.7 years, ranging from about 1.1 to 6.0 years. The therapies patients received were varied and non-standardized, including chemotherapy, radiation and immunotherapies. In 14 to 15 samples, TRB sequencing was done on KLL-tetramer-sorted cells from blood or tumor-infiltrating lymphocytes, along with over 9 matched whole-tumor samples. Most of the whole-tumor samples were roughly 27-micron curls sectioned from formalin-fixed, paraffin-embedded tissue blocks. In the whole study, one tumor sample was a frozen nodal tumor digest, and another tumor sample was a flash-frozen core biopsy of a metastasis. Results the study describes overall, beyond this receptor: A significant MCC-specific survival advantage (P = 0.0051) was associated with tumors having more unique KLL-specific clonotypes (roughly 5-120 vs 0-3). A higher intratumoral fraction of KLL-specific T cells (roughly 1.8-20% versus roughly 0-0.15%) was associated with significantly improved MCC-specific survival. Because the study covered only a single viral epitope, T cells targeting other Merkel cell polyomavirus epitopes were not captured. The small sample size of the study (n = 12 patients) is a limitation. KLL-specific TRB repertoires were diverse and mostly private, with just one public clonotype, shared by two patients, among nearly 400 unique sequences.

Receptor amplification or capture employed the immunoSEQ multiplex PCR assay. Genomic DNA extraction, TRB sequencing and normalization were performed by Adaptive Biotechnologies (Seattle, WA). The source study handled its data this way. Clonality was calculated as one minus the Shannon entropy of productive TRB sequences, normalized by log2 of unique productive sequences. KLL-specific clonotypes in tumors were identified by matching TCRbeta CDR3 amino acid sequences to those from the tetramer-sorted sample of each patient. TCRdb holds this immuneACCESS table with in-frame rearrangements only. Some clones are missing; in checked studies, unresolved V genes explain under half, and the rest has no known cause. V, J and clone size are taken as reported in that table, and D and trimming were inferred from the DNA itself. This sample lists 20,000 to 30,000 clones; nearly 90% were detected once. The leading ten clones occupy more than 2.5% of the sample.

Note on this clone: This receptor's antigen is unknown. Within one base of it there is no much larger clone, and no base qualities were kept.

CDR1 and CDR2 are drawn from the germline V gene (reference sequence): LNHDA, SQIVND. The germline ends are 13 bases apart after V is trimmed by 1 base and J by 0 bases. The CDR3, from cysteine to phenylalanine, totals 17 residues. Kept here is only the CDR3 DNA, which spans 51 bases and is read in frame from base 1. Robust positive staining for Merkel cell polyomavirus Large T antigen was observed by immunohistochemistry in the tumors of all patients. About twelve Merkel cell carcinoma patients with robust KLL-tetramer+ populations, above 0.04% of CD8+ T cells, in blood and/or cultured TIL were included. Every patient was Caucasian, and patient ages had a median of 65 years and ranged from 50 to 77 years. For patients with unknown primaries who presented with nodal disease, or in cases where primary tissue was insufficient, lymph node tumors were analyzed.

This chain joins TRBV19 to TRBJ1-5, with a weak D call of TRBD1 (5 bases match). This receptor was obtained from a man between 50 and 59 years old with Merkel cell carcinoma. The sequenced material came from lymph node tissue. In nucleotides, the sequence is TGTGCCAGTAGTATAGTCGTCGACAGCTATAGCAATCAGCCCCAGCATTTT. Its protein reads: CASSIVVDSYSNQPQHF.